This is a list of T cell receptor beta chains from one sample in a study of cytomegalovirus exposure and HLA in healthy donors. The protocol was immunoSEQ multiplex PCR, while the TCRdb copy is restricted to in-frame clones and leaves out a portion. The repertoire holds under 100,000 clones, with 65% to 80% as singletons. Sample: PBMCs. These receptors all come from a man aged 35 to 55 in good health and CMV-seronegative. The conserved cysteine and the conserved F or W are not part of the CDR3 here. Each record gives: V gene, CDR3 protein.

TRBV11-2,ASSFTSDYNEQF
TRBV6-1,ASTHGQRNTIY
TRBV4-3,ASSPGTANTEAF
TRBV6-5,ASSYGGRGEAF
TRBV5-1,ASSLFPAGANEQF
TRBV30,AWSDRGRTEKLF
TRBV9,ASSVVGGARNEQF
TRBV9,ASSDGQGYGYT
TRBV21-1,ASSTEQSLRDTEAF
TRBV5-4,ASSPQRQETQY
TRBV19,ASTPGAVRTEAF
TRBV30,AWTSGGPGQF
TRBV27,ASSLRTGPYNEQF
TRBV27,ASRRGTALSTPHYEQY
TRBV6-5,ATEAGTGVYEQY
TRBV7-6,ASSPGQGLLSNQPQH
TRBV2,ASSYTRVGSGVNEQF
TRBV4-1,ASSQDGTDRNTIY
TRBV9,ASSVGSSEQKFYGYT
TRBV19,ASTPEGPGNQPQH
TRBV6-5,ASSEDGERAEAF
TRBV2,ASTQDYEQY
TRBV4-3,ASSQETGNTEAF
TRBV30,AWSYGGATDTQY
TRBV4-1,ASSQVWGQNNQPQH
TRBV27,ASRTLDTEAF
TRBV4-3,ASSQNRVGQPQH
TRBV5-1,ASSLSGNQPQH
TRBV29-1,SDRTGLYEQF
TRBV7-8,ASSLTGGPQH
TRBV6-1,ASSQGGQGFEQY
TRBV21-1,ASSSCYSNQPQH
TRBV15,ATSIRLGGPEQY
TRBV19,ANQTGTTYEQY
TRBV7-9,ASSKGGTGNQPQH
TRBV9,ASSVERSGGKGYT
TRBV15,ATSILRTGVQPQH
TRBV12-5,ASLGGPNYGYT
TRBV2,ASSEWGSDQPQH
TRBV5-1,ASRAGGEVGQPQH
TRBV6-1,ASSERPQGVYEQY